A single sample is the source of the 8 T cell receptor beta chains below, sequenced in a study of Graves' ophthalmopathy and Graves' hyperthyroidism. For repertoire sequencing, the TCR beta CDR3 regions were amplified from RNA transcripts. Second-round multiplex PCR came after first-round RT-PCR with HTBI primers. Each CDR3 protein is one row after TCRdb ran MiXCR on the multiplex PCR reads. The table records roughly 1.1 million distinct CDR3 sequences, 35% to 40% of them present only once. Material: peripheral blood or thyroid tissue (not recorded which). These receptors were obtained from an adult man with Graves' hyperthyroidism.

This clonotype has at least ten counts. The gene calls are TRBV7-9 and TRBJ1-2; 9 bases fit TRBD1. The CDR3 covers 14 residues. CDR1 is SEHNR and CDR2 is FQNEAQ in the germline V gene (reference sequence). J was trimmed by 9 bases and V by 3 bases; bases with no gene match: 8. The CDR3 DNA reads TGTGCCAGCAGCTTGGGTCCGGGACAGGGCCGCTACACCTTC. Its protein product is CASSLGPGQGRYTF.

The chain uses TRBV20-1 and TRBJ2-7, with TRBD1 identical over 9 bases. V lost 6 bases and J lost 3; bases outside the gene matches: 6. CDR1 DFQATT and CDR2 SNEGSKA come from the germline V gene (reference sequence). This CDR3 comprises 13 residues. DNA for the CDR3: TGCAGTGCAAGGGACAGGGCAGTCTACGAGCAGTACTTC. The encoded protein is CSARDRAVYEQYF.

The gene calls are TRBV20-1 and TRBJ2-7; TRBD1 matches 7 bases. The germline V gene encodes CDR1 DFQATT and CDR2 SNEGSKA (reference sequence). V trimming: 6 bases; J trimming: 1 base; junction bases outside the gene matches: 6. This CDR3 has 13 residues. CDR3 loop: CSAPRDSSYEQYF. Here the CDR3 DNA reads TGCAGTGCCCCCCGGGACAGTTCCTACGAGCAGTACTTC.

The DNA for the CDR3 is TGTGCCAGCAGTTACTCGTACCCAGGGCCAACTAACTATGGCTACACCTTC. This sequence encodes CASSYSYPGPTNYGYTF. The chain recombines TRBV6-6 with TRBJ1-2; D may be TRBD1 (5 bases). The germline CDR1 and CDR2 sequences are MNHNY and SVGAGI (reference sequence). The CDR3 is 17 amino acids. The V gene lost 0 bases and the J gene lost 0 bases, with 14 bases spanning the gap.

The rearrangement links TRBV7-2 to TRBJ1-2; a possible D gene is TRBD1 (5 bases). Germline V gene lookup returns CDR1 SGHTA and CDR2 FQGNSA. The CDR3 has 16 residues. V gave up 6 bases and J gave up 3 bases, with 20 bases separating them. CDR3 in amino acids: CASRSYSGAGYYGYTF. CDR3 nucleotide sequence: TGTGCCAGCAGGAGTTACTCCGGGGCTGGATACTATGGCTACACCTTC.

The V gene is TRBV11-2, the J gene TRBJ2-3; 12 bases match TRBD2. The J segment lost 4 bases and the V segment lost 3 bases, leaving 8 bases of the junction unmatched. The CDR3 totals 17 residues. CDR1 and CDR2 (germline): SGHAT, FQNNGV. The CDR3 spells CASSFLTSGSSADTQYF. In DNA, the CDR3 is TGTGCCAGCAGCTTCTTGACTAGCGGGAGTTCGGCAGATACGCAGTATTTT.

J is TRBJ1-1 and V is TRBV5-1; D perhaps matches TRBD1 (6 bases). V was clipped by 0 bases and J by 3 bases, with 15 bases between them. The germline V gene has CDR1 SGHRS and CDR2 YFSETQ. The CDR3 has 16 amino acids. CDR3 coding DNA: TGCGCCAGCAGCTTGGGGTCAGGGGCAAGAGACACTGAAGCTTTCTTT. It encodes CASSLGSGARDTEAFF. The full variable domain, rest sourced from reference TRBV5-1 and TRBJ1-1, is KAGVTQTPRYLIKTRGQQVTLSCSPISGHRSVSWYQQTPGQGLQFLFEYFSETQRNKGNFPGRFSGRQFSNSRSEMNVSTLELGDSALYLCASSLGSGARDTEAFFGQGTRLTVV.

Here the CDR3 reads CASSLAGGPGANVLTF. The CDR3 DNA follows: TGCGCCAGCAGCTTGGCCGGGGGCCCTGGGGCCAACGTCCTGACTTTC. The chain carries TRBV5-1 and TRBJ2-6; D assignment may be TRBD1 or TRBD2 (6 bases each). CDR3 size: 16 residues. V lost 0 bases, J lost 2 bases, and 9 bases lay in between. Germline V lookup: CDR1 SGHRS, CDR2 YFSETQ.